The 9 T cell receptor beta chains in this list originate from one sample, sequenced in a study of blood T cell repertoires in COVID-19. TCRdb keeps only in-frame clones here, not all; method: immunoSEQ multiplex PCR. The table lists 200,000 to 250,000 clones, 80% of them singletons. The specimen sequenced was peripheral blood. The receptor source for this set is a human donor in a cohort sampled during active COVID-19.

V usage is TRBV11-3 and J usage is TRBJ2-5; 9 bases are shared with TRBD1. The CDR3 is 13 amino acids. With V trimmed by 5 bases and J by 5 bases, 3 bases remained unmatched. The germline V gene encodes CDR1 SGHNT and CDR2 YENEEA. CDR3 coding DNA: TGTGCCAGCAGCCGGGACAGGGAGGAGACCCAGTACTTC. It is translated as CASSRDREETQYF.

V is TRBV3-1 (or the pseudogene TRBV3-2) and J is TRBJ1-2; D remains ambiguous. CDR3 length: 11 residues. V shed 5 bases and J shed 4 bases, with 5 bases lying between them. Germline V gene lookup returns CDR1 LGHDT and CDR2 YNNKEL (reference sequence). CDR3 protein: CASSFSYGYTF. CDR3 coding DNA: TGTGCCAGCAGCTTCAGCTATGGCTACACCTTC.

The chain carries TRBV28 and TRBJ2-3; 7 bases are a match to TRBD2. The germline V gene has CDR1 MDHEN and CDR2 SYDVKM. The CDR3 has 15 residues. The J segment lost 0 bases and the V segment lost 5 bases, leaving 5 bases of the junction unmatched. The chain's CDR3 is CASSPTSVSTDTQYF. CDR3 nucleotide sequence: TGTGCCAGCAGTCCCACTAGCGTAAGCACAGATACGCAGTATTTT.

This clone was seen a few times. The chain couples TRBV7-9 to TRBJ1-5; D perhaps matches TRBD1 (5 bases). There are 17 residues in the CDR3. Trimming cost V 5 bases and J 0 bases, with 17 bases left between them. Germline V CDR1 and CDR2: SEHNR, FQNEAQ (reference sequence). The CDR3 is CASSQRGAGNSNQPQHF. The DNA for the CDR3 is TGTGCCAGCAGCCAAAGAGGGGCGGGAAATAGCAATCAGCCCCAGCATTTT.

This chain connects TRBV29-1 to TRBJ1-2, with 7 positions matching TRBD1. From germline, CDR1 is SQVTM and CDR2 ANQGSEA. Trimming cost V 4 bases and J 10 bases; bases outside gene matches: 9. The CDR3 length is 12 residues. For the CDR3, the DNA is TGCAGCGTTGGGCAGAGGACAGGCCACTACACCTTC. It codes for CSVGQRTGHYTF. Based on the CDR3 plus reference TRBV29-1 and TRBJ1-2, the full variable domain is SAVISQKPSRDICQRGTSLTIQCQVDSQVTMMFWYRQQPGQSLTLIATANQGSEATYESGFVIDKFPISRPNLTFSTLTVSNMSPEDSSIYLCSVGQRTGHYTFGSGTRLTVV.

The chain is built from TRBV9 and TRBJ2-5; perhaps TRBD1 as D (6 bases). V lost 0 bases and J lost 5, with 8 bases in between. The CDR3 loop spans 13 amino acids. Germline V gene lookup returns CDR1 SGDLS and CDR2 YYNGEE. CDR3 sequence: CASSVDREETQYF. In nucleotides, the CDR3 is TGTGCCAGCAGCGTAGACAGGGAGGAGACCCAGTACTTC. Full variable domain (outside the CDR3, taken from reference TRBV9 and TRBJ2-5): DSGVTQTPKHLITATGQRVTLRCSPRSGDLSVYWYQQSLDQGLQFLIQYYNGEERAKGNILERFSAQQFPDLHSELNLSSLELGDSALYFCASSVDREETQYFGPGTRLLVL.

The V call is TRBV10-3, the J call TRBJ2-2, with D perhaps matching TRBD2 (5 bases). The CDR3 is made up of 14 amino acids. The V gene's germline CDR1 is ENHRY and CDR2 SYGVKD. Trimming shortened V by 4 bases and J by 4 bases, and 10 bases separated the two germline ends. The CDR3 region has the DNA TGTGCCATCAGTGCGGGGTTAGGCACCGGGGAGCTGTTTTTT. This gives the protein CAISAGLGTGELFF.

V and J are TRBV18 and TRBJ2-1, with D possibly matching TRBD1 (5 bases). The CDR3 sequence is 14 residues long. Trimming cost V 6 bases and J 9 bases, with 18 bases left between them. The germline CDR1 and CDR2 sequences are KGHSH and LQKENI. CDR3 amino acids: CASSQGKVYGEQFF. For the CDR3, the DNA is TGTGCCAGCTCCCAGGGAAAGGTTTATGGTGAGCAGTTCTTC.

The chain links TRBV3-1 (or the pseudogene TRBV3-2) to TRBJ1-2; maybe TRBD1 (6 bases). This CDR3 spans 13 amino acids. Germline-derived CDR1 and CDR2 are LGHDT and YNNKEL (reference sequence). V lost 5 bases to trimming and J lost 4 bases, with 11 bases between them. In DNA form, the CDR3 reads TGTGCCAGCAGCTCCGGACAGTCCTATGGCTACACCTTC. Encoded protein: CASSSGQSYGYTF.